These 5 T cell receptor beta chains were all obtained from the same sample, sequenced in a study of CD8 T cells in ankylosing spondylitis. Each CDR3 protein is one row after TCRdb ran MiXCR on the 5' RACE reads. The table shows roughly 190,000 distinct CDR3 sequences, with roughly 13% occurring only once. The sequencing input was blood, either unsorted or a sorted T cell fraction (not recorded which). The receptors stem from a male donor with ankylosing spondylitis or in good health (not recorded which).

The gene calls are TRBV5-1 and TRBJ2-7, with 11 bases matching TRBD2. CDR1 is SGHRS, CDR2 YFSETQ, per germline. The CDR3 consists of 15 residues. J lost 1 base, V lost 4 bases, and 4 bases had no gene match. The CDR3 is CASSAGTSGSYEQYF. CDR3 sequence (DNA): TGCGCCAGCAGCGCCGGGACTAGCGGTTCCTACGAGCAGTACTTC.

This sequence joins TRBV12-2 and TRBJ2-2; TRBD1 was called by the table and not checked on the DNA. TRBV12-2 is a recognized pseudogene. The CDR3 is 13 residues long. In DNA, the CDR3 is TGTGCAAGTCGCTGGGGGGTCACCGGGGAGCTGTTTTTT. It yields the protein CASRWGVTGELFF.

This clonotype was seen ten or more times. The chain combines TRBV9 with TRBJ2-7, with D maybe TRBD2 (5 bases). The V end lost 3 bases, the J end lost 2 bases, and 12 bases lay between the germline ends. Germline assignment: CDR1 SGDLS and CDR2 YYNGEE. This CDR3 spans 14 amino acids. CDR3 region: CASSAGTGPYEQYF. For the CDR3, the DNA is TGTGCCAGCAGCGCGGGAACTGGTCCCTACGAGCAGTACTTC.

The table lists this clonotype with many counts. V is TRBV5-1 and J is TRBJ2-3, with a possible D match to TRBD2 (6 bases). The CDR3 has 16 residues. The V gene lost 4 bases and the J gene lost 3 bases, with 18 bases spanning the gap. From germline, CDR1 is SGHRS and CDR2 YFSETQ. CDR3 sequence (DNA): TGCGCCAGCAGCCCAAGGAGGGAGAGAATAACAGATACGCAGTATTTT. Protein: CASSPRRERITDTQYF.

This clonotype appeared many times. The chain recombines TRBV29-1 with TRBJ1-1, with D hard to call. Trimming shortened V by 6 bases and J by 0 bases, and 5 bases separated the two germline ends. There are 11 residues in the CDR3. Germline V gene data show CDR1 as SQVTM and CDR2 as ANQGSEA. Written as DNA, the CDR3 is TGCAGCGTCAGACTGAACACTGAAGCTTTCTTT. It yields the protein CSVRLNTEAFF.